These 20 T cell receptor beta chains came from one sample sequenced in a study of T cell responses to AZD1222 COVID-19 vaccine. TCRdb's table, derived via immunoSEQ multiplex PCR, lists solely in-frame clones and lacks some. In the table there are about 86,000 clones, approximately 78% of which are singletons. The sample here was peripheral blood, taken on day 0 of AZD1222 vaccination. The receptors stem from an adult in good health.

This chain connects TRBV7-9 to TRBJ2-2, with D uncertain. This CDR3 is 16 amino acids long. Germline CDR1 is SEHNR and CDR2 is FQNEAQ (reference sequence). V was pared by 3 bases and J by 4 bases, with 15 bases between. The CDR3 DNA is TGTGCCAGCAGCTTGTGGAGCAACTCCCGCACCGGGGAGCTGTTTTTT. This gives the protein CASSLWSNSRTGELFF.

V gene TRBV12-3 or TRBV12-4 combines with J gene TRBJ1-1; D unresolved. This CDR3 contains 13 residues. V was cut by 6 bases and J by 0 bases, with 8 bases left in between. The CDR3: CASSRLMNTEAFF. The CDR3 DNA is TGTGCCAGCAGCCGGTTGATGAACACTGAAGCTTTCTTT.

The CDR3 coding sequence is TGTGCCAGCAGCTTATCGTATACGGGGGAGCTGTTTTTT. Its translation is CASSLSYTGELFF. The J gene is TRBJ2-2, the V gene TRBV7-2; D ambiguous. This CDR3 has 13 residues. V was shortened by 2 bases and J by 8 bases, with 9 bases between the two germline ends. Per the germline V gene, CDR1 is SGHTA and CDR2 is FQGNSA.

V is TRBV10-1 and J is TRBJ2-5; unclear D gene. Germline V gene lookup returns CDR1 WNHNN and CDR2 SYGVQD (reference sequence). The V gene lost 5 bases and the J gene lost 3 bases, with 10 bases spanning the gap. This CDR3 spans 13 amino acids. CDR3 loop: CASSQSAEETQYF. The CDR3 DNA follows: TGCGCCAGCAGTCAAAGCGCGGAAGAGACCCAGTACTTC.

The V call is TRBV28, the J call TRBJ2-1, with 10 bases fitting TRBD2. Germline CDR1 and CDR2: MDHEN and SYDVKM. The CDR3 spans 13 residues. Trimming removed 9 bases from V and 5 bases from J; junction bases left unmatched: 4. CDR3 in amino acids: CASGTSDNNEQFF. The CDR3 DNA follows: TGTGCCAGTGGGACTAGCGATAACAATGAGCAGTTCTTC.

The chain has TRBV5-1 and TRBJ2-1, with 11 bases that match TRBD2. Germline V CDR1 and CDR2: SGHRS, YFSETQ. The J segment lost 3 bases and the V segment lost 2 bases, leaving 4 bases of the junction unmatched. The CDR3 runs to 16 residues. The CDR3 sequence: CASSLRLAGFYNEQFF. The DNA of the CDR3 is TGCGCCAGCAGCTTACGACTAGCGGGATTCTACAATGAGCAGTTCTTC.

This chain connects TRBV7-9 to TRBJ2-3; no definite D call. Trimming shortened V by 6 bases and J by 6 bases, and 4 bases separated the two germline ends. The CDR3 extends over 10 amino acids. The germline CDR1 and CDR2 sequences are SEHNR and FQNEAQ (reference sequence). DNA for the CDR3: TGTGCCAGCAGAACCGATACGCAGTATTTT. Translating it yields CASRTDTQYF.

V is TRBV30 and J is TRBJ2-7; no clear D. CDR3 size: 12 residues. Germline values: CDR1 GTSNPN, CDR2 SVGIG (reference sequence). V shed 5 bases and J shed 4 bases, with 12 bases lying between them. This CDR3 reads CAWSGSRYEQYF. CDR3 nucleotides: TGTGCCTGGTCAGGAAGTCGGTACGAGCAGTACTTC.

The CDR3 here is CASSLGQENTEAFF. The CDR3 bases are TGCGCCAGCAGCTTGGGACAGGAGAACACTGAAGCTTTCTTT. The chain carries TRBV5-1 and TRBJ1-1, with D maybe TRBD1 (6 bases). The CDR3 totals 14 residues. CDR1 SGHRS and CDR2 YFSETQ come from the germline V gene. With 0 bases removed from V and 1 base from J, the gap between germline ends came to 7 bases.

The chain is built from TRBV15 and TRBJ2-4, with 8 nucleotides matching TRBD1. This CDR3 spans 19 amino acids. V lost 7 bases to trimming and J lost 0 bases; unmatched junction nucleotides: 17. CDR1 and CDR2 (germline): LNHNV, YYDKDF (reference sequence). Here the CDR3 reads CATNHIRGPIGAAKNIQYF. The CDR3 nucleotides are TGTGCCACCAACCACATCAGGGGGCCCATAGGAGCAGCCAAAAACATTCAGTACTTC.

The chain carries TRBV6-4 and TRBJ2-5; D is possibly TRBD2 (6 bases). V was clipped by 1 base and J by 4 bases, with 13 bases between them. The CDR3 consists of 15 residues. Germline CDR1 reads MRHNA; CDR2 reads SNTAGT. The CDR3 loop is CASSDWGRRGETQYF. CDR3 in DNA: TGTGCCAGCAGTGACTGGGGCAGGCGGGGAGAGACCCAGTACTTC.

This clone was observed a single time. As DNA, the CDR3 is TGTGCCAGCAGCTTGTTGGGGACAGGCAGTTTAGGCACTGAAGCTTTCTTT. Amino acids: CASSLLGTGSLGTEAFF. The gene calls are TRBV5-6 and TRBJ1-1; 8 bases agree with TRBD1. V lost 1 base and J lost 4; bases outside the gene matches: 12. Germline V CDR1 and CDR2: SGHDT, YYEEEE. CDR3 size: 17 residues.

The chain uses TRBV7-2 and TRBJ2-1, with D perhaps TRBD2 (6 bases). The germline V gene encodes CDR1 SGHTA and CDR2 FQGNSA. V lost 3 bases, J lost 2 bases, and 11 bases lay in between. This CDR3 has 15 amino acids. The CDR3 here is CASSLFGGTYNEQFF. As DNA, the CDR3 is TGTGCCAGCAGCTTGTTCGGCGGGACCTACAATGAGCAGTTCTTC. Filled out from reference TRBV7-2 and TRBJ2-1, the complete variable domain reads GAGVSQSPSNKVTEKGKDVELRCDPISGHTALYWYRQSLGQGLEFLIYFQGNSAPDKSGLPSDRFSAERTGGSVSTLTIQRTQQEDSAVYLCASSLFGGTYNEQFFGPGTRLTVL.

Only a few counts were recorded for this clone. CDR3 nucleotide sequence: TGTGCCAGCAGCAAGCGGTGGAACACCGGGGAGCTGTTTTTT. Translation: CASSKRWNTGELFF. This chain uses TRBV21-1 with TRBJ2-2; TRBD2 reflects the table's D call only, with no check against the DNA. TRBV21-1 is given as a pseudogene. The CDR3 length is 14 residues.

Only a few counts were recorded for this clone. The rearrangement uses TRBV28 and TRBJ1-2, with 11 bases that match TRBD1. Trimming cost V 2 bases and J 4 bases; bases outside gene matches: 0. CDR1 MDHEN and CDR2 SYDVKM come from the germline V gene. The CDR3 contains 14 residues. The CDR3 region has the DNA TGTGCCAGCAGTTTAGGACAGGGGGCCTATGGCTACACCTTC. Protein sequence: CASSLGQGAYGYTF.

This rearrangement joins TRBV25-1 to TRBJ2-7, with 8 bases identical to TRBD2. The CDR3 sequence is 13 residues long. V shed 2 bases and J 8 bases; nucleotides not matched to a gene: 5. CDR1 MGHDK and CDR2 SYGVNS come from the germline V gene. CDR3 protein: CASSESGSRKQYF. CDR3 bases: TGTGCCAGCAGTGAAAGCGGGAGTAGGAAGCAGTACTTC.

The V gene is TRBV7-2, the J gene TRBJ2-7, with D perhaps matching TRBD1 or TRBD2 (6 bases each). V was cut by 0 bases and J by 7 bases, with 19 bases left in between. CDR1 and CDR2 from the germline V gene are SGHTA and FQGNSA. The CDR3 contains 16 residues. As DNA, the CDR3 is TGTGCCAGCAGCTTAGCGAGGGGGGTGTATCGTCAGGAGCAGTACTTC. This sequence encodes CASSLARGVYRQEQYF.

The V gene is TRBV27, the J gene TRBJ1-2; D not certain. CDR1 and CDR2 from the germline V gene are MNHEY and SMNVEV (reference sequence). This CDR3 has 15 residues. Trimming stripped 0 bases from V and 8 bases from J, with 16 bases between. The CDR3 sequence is CASSLSGVQGNGYTF. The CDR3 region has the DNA TGTGCCAGCAGTTTATCCGGGGTGCAAGGAAACGGCTACACCTTC.

CDR3 loop: CASSDRAYNEQFF. CDR3 sequence (DNA): TGTGCCAGCTCAGACAGGGCGTACAATGAGCAGTTCTTC. The V and J genes are TRBV28 and TRBJ2-1, with TRBD1 matching 7 bases. V lost 8 bases, J lost 4 bases, and 5 bases stayed unmatched. Germline-derived CDR1 and CDR2 are MDHEN and SYDVKM. This CDR3 region has 13 residues.

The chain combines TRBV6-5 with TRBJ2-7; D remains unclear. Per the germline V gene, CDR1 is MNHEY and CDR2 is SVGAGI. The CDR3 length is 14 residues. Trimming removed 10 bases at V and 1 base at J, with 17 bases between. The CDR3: CATTPRTESYEQYF. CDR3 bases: TGTGCCACCACACCGAGGACGGAATCCTACGAGCAGTACTTC.